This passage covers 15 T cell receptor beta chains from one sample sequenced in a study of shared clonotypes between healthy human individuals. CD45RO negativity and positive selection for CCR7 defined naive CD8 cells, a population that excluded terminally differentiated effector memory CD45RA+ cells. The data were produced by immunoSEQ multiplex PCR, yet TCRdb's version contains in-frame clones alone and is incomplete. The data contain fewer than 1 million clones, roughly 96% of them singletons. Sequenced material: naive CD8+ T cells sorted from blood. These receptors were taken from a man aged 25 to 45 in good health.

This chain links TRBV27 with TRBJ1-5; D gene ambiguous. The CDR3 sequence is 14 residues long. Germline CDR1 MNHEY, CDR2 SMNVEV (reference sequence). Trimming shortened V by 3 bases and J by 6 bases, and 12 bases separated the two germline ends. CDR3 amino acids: CASSLSRFTQPQHF. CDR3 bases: TGTGCCAGCAGTTTGAGTAGGTTCACTCAGCCCCAGCATTTT.

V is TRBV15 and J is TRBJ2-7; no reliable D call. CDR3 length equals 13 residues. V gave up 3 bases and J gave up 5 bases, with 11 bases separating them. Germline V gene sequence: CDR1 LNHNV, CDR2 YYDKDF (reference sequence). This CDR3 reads CATSSEGADEQYF. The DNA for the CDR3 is TGTGCCACCAGCAGCGAAGGAGCAGACGAGCAGTACTTC.

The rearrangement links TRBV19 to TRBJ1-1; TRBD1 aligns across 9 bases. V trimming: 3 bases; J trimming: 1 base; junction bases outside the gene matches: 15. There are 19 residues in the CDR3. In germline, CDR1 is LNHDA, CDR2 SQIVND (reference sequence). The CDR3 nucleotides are TGTGCCAGTAGTATCTCCCGGTCTGGGGACAGGGTTAAGAACACTGAAGCTTTCTTT. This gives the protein CASSISRSGDRVKNTEAFF.

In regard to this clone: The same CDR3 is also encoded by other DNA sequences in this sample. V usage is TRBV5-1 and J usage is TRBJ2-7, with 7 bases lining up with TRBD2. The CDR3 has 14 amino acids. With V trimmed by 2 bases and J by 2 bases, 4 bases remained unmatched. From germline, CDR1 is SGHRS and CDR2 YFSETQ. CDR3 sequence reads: CASSFRGGAYEQYF. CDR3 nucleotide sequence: TGCGCCAGCAGCTTTCGGGGAGGGGCCTACGAGCAGTACTTC.

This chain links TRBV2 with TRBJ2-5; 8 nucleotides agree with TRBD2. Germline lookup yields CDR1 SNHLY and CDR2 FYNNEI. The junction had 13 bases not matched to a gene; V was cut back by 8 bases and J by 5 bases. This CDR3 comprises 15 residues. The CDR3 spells CASYGTRTREETQYF. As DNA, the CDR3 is TGTGCCAGCTACGGGACTAGGACGCGCGAGGAGACCCAGTACTTC.

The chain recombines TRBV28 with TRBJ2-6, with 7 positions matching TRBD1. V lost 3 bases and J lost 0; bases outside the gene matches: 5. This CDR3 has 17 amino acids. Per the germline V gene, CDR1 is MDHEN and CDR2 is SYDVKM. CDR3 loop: CASSFGAGGSGANVLTF. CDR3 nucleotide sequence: TGTGCCAGCAGTTTTGGGGCAGGGGGCTCTGGGGCCAACGTCCTGACTTTC.

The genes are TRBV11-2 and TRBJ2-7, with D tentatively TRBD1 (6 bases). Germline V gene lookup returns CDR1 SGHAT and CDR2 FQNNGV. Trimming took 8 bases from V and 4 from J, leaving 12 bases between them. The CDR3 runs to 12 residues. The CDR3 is CASAGTSYEQYF. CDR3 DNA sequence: TGTGCCAGCGCCGGGACATCTTACGAGCAGTACTTC.

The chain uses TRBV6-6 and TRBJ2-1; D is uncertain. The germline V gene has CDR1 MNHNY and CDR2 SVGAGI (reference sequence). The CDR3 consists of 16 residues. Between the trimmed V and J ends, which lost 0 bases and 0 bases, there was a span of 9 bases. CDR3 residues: CASSYSVVISYNEQFF. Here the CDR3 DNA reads TGTGCCAGCAGTTACTCGGTTGTCATCTCCTACAATGAGCAGTTCTTC.

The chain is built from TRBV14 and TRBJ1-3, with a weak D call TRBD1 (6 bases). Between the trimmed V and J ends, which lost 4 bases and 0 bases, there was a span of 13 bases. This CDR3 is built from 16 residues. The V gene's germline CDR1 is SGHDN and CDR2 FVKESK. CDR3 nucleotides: TGTGCCAGCAGCCTCTCCGGGGGCGGCTCTGGAAACACCATATATTTT. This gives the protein CASSLSGGGSGNTIYF.

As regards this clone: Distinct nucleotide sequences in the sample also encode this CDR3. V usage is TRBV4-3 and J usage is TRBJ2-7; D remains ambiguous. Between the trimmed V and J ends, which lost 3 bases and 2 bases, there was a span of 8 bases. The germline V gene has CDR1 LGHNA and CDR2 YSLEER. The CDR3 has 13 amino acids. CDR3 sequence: CASSQGLAYEQYF. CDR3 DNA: TGCGCCAGCAGCCAGGGCTTGGCCTACGAGCAGTACTTC.

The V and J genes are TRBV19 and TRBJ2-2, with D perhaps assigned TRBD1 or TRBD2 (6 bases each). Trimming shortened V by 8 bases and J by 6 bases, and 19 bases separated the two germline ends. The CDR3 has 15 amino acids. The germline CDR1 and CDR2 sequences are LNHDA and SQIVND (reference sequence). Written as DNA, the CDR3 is TGTGCCAGTCTGAGGTGGGGGGCGCAGCCCGGGGAGCTGTTTTTT. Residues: CASLRWGAQPGELFF.

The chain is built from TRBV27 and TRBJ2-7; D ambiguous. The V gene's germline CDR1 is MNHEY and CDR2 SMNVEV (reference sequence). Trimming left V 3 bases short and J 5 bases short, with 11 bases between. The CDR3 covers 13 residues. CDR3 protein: CASSFRVIDEQYF. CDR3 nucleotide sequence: TGTGCCAGCAGTTTTCGGGTTATCGACGAGCAGTACTTC.

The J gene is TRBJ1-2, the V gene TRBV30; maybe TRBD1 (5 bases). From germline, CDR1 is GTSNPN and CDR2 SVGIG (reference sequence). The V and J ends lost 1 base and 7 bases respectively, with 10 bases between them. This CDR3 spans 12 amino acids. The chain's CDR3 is CAWSAEGPGYTF. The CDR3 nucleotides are TGTGCCTGGAGTGCGGAGGGGCCTGGCTACACCTTC. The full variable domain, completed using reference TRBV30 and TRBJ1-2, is SQTIHQWPATLVQPVGSPLSLECTVEGTSNPNLYWYRQAAGRGLQLLFYSVGIGQISSEVPQNLSASRPQDRQFILSSKKLLLSDSGFYLCAWSAEGPGYTFGSGTRLTVV.

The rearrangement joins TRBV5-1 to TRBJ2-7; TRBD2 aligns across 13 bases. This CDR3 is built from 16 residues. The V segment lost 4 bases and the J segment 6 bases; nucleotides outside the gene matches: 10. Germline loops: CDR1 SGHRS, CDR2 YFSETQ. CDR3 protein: CASSPRTSGSLGEQYF. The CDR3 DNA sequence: TGCGCCAGCAGCCCTAGGACTAGCGGGAGTCTGGGCGAGCAGTACTTC.

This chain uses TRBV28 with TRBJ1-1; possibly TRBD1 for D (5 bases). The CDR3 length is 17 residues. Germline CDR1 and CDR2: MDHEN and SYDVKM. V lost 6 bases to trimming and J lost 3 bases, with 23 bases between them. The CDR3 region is CASRGRGALVGDTEAFF. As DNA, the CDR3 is TGTGCCAGCAGGGGCCGGGGCGCGCTCGTAGGGGACACTGAAGCTTTCTTT. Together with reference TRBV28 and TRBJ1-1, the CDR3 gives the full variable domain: DVKVTQSSRYLVKRTGEKVFLECVQDMDHENMFWYRQDPGLGLRLIYFSYDVKMKEKGDIPEGYSVSREKKERFSLILESASTNQTSMYLCASRGRGALVGDTEAFFGQGTRLTVV.